This TCR beta chain is drawn from a study of cytomegalovirus exposure and HLA in healthy donors. Findings and caveats of the study: One variant, a missense change in DCLRE1C, was linked in a later analysis to TCR beta V- and J-gene trimming. Later analysis revealed greater clonal expansion in HLA-associated TCR beta chains than in equally common others.

The ends were cut back, 0 bases at V and 4 bases at J, with 13 bases in the middle. CDR1 is SGDLS, CDR2 YYNGEE, per germline. The CDR3 covers 16 residues. This clone was detected once. Its target is unknown. A multiplex PCR was run with 60 Vbeta primers and 13 Jbeta primers. As processed by the authors: An analysis performed later counted about 80 million unique TCR beta chains (approximately 11 million of them shared). Here immunoSEQ multiplex PCR was the method, and the copy in TCRdb shows in-frame clones only, minus some. V, J and clone size derive from that table, while D and trimming were established from the DNA sequence. Of some 200,000 clones listed, approximately 79% are singletons.

The origin of this receptor is a girl aged 5-17 years in good health and CMV-seropositive. The source material was PBMCs. The chain has TRBV9 and TRBJ2-2, with a possible D match to TRBD2 (7 bases). The DNA for the CDR3 is TGTGCCAGCAGCGTAGTTCGGGGGGCGGGCACCGGGGAGCTGTTTTTT. Translated: CASSVVRGAGTGELFF.